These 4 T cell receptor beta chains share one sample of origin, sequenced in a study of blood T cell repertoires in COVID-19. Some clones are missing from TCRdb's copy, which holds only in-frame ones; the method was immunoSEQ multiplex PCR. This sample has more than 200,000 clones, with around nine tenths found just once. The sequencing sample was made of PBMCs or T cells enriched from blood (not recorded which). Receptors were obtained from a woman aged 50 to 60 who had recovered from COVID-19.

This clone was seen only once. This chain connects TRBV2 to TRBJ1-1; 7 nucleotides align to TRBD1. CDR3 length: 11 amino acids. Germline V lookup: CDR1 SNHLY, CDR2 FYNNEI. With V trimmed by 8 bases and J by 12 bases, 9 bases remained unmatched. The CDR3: CASRPTGRTFF. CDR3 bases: TGTGCCAGCCGTCCGACAGGGAGAACTTTCTTT.

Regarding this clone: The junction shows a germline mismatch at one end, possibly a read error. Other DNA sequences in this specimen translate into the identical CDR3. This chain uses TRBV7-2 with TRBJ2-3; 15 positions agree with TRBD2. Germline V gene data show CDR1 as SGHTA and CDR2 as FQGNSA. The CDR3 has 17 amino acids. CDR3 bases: TGTGCCAGCAGTTTAGGACTAGCGGGAGGGTCAGCAGATACGCAGTATTTT. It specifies CASSLGLAGGSADTQYF. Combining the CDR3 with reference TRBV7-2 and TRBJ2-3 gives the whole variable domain GAGVSQSPSNKVTEKGKDVELRCDPISGHTALYWYRQSLGQGLEFLIYFQGNSAPDKSGLPSDRFSAERTGGSVSTLTIQRTQQEDSAVYLCASSLGLAGGSADTQYFGPGTRLTVL.

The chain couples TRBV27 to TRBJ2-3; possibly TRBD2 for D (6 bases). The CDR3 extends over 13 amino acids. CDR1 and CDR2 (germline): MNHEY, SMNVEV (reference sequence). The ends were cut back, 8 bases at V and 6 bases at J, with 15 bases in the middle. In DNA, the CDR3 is TGTGCCAGCGGGGCTGTCGGGAGTGATACGCAGTATTTT. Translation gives CASGAVGSDTQYF.

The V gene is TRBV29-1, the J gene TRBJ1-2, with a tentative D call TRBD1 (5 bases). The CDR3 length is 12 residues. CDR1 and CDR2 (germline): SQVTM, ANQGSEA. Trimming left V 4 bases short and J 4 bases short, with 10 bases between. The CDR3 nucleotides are TGCAGCGTTGTTCAGGGAACCTATGGCTACACCTTC. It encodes CSVVQGTYGYTF.